This T cell receptor beta chain emerged from a study of blood T cells in healthy people across ages (dated by TCRdb to between 2015 and 2017). For context, the study as a whole: In model experiments, template switching captured roughly one uniquely barcoded TCR beta cDNA molecule for every two T cells. The study measured age-related changes in TCR beta repertoire diversity using deep sequencing normalized with unique cDNA molecular identifiers. The donors were split into four age groups: young (average around 15 years), middle-aged (39), aged (roughly 60) and long-lived (approximately 80). To avoid experimental bias, donors of different ages were randomly spread across the sequencing lanes. Using the same blood draw, the study looked at two additional independent replicas of 1 million unique cDNA reads for two donors, one aged 18 to 30 and the other aged 80 or older.

Overall results and qualifications from the work: The long-lived group showed more naive CD4+ T cells, fewer expanded clones and increased TCR diversity than the aged group, suggesting age selection. The CMV infection status of donors was not known, potentially confounding age-related changes in expanded clonotypes. Total diversity estimates from one million sequenced T cells were considered lower bounds and underestimates. Observed TCR beta diversity per million T cells fell roughly linearly with age, and a significant reduction was already apparent by age around 40. Because profiling used bulk unsorted PBMCs, naive and antigen-experienced compartments could not be compared conclusively. There was a strong correlation between observed TCR beta diversity and the percentage of naive T cells measured by flow cytometry.

V loses 4 bases, J loses 2 bases, and the germline ends lie 20 bases apart. The CDR3 spans 16 residues, from the cysteine through the phenylalanine. Only the CDR3 DNA is retained, 48 bases long and in frame from the first base. The germline V gene gives CDR1 as SQVTM and CDR2 as ANQGSEA. On this clonotype itself: The antigen it recognizes is unknown. No per-base quality is available; no much larger clone lies one base away.

Libraries were made using 5' RACE. The instrument was an Illumina HiSeq 2500. A second roughly 6 to 12 cycle PCR used a sample-barcoded 5' primer and a J-beta primer mix. A unique molecular identifier was introduced onto each TCR beta cDNA molecule by a template-switch 5' adaptor carrying 12 random nucleotides. Each sample yielded at least 2.5 million CDR3-containing paired-end reads. The Mint cDNA synthesis kit, primed by a TRBC-specific oligonucleotide, was used to synthesize first-strand cDNA from all RNA. Following uracil-DNA glycosylase treatment, a first 18-cycle PCR with universal primers M1SS and BC2_uni_R was performed on all cDNA. Concerning the study's data processing: For normalization, 1 million high-quality reads, each with a distinct molecular identifier, were randomly selected from each sample. Instead of being binned into consensus sequences, reads that shared molecular identifiers were thrown out. MiTCR, set to a Q25 quality threshold and the strictest error-elimination algorithm, was used for CDR3 identification, clonotype clustering and error correction. A nonparametric unseen species model with Euler transformation was used to estimate lower-bound total TCR beta diversity. In-frame beta chains were kept once TCRdb had trimmed the public reads at Q25 with fastp and called clones with MiXCR. Rows with one shared CDR3 protein collapse into an entry with the most common genes and DNA. The V and J calls were not made by the authors but by TCRdb's processing. This sample comprises approximately 800,000 distinct CDR3 sequences, roughly three fifths of them detected only once. Clones ranked in the top ten supply under 30% of the sample.

The 35 to 40 donors, aged about 6 to 95 years, were systemically healthy Caucasian individuals from Russia. Each donor gave about 11 milliliters of peripheral blood, drawn into EDTA-treated Vacutainer tubes. Ficoll-Paque density-gradient centrifugation was used to isolate PBMCs, with at least 7 million per sample. Total RNA was extracted from PBMCs with Trizol reagent, with at least 5 micrograms obtained per sample. The percentages of naive CD45RAhigh/CD27high T cells were determined by flow cytometry on a PBMC aliquot from every donor. The chain is encoded by TRBV29-1 joined to TRBJ2-5; the D gene is not confidently resolved. The clonotype comes from a man in his forties in good health. Sequencing was performed on blood. The nucleotide sequence is given as TGCAGCGTTGGTCCAACCCAAGGCATGGGGCAAGAGACCCAGTACTTC. It translates to CSVGPTQGMGQETQYF.